This T cell receptor beta chain is drawn from a study of cytomegalovirus exposure and HLA in healthy donors. Study results and caveats: Researchers catalogued approximately 170 TCR beta chains as cytomegalovirus-associated. Reports described diagnosis of cytomegalovirus status by the classifier as highly specific and sensitive. CMV antigen specificity was confirmed in vitro for a few CMV-associated chains.

Measured with immunoSEQ multiplex PCR; TCRdb has only the in-frame clones, and not every one. The sample lists 150,000 or so clones, about 89% occurring once. Details on this clone: Its target is not known.

The germline CDR1 and CDR2 sequences are SGHTA and FQGTGA. Trimming took 3 bases from V and 9 from J, leaving 9 bases between them. The CDR3 covers 12 residues. The receptor comes from a man between 18 and 35 years old in good health and CMV-seropositive. The V gene is TRBV7-3, the J gene TRBJ2-1, with D tentatively TRBD2 (5 bases). The sample taken for sequencing was PBMCs. CDR3 sequence (DNA): TGTGCCAGCAGCTTGGACTCGGTTGAGCAGTTCTTC. This translates into CASSLDSVEQFF. Complete variable domain (other parts from reference TRBV7-3 and TRBJ2-1): GAGVSQTPSNKVTEKGKYVELRCDPISGHTALYWYRQSLGQGPEFLIYFQGTGAADDSGLPNDRFFAVRPEGSVSTLKIQRTERGDSAVYLCASSLDSVEQFFGPGTRLTVL.